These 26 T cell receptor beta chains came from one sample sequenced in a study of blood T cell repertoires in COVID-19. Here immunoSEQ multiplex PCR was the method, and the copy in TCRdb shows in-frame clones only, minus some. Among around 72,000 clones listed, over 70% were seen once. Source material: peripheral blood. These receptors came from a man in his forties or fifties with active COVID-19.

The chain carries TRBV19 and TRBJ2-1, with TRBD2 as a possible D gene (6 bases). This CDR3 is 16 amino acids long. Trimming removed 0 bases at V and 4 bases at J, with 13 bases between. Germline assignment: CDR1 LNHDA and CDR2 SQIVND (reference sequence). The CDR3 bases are TGTGCCAGTAGTATAGATGGAGGCGGGGTATACAATGAGCAGTTCTTC. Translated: CASSIDGGGVYNEQFF.

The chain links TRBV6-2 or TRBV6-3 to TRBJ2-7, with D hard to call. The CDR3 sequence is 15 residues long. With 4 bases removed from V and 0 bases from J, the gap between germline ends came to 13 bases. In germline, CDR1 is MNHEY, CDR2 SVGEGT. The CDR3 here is CASSSPRQASYEQYF. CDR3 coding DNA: TGTGCCAGCAGTTCACCGAGGCAAGCCTCCTACGAGCAGTACTTC.

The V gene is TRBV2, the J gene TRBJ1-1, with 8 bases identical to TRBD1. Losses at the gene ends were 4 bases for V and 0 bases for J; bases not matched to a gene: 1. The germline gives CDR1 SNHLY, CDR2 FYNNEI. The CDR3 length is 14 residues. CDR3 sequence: CASSGQGMNTEAFF. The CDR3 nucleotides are TGTGCCAGCAGTGGACAGGGGATGAACACTGAAGCTTTCTTT.

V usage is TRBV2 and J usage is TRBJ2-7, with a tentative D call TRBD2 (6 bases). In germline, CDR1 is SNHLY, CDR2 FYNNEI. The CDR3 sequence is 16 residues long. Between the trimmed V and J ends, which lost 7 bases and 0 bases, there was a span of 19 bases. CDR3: CASTRTTDGSSYEQYF. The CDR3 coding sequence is TGTGCCAGCACCAGAACCACGGACGGGAGCTCCTACGAGCAGTACTTC.

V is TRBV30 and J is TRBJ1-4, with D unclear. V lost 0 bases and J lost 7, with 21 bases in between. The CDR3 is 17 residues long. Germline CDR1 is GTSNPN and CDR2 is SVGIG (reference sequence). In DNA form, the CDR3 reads TGTGCCTGGAGTGTAGGCATCGGAAGAGGGAGGGCTGAAAAACTGTTTTTT. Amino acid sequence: CAWSVGIGRGRAEKLFF.

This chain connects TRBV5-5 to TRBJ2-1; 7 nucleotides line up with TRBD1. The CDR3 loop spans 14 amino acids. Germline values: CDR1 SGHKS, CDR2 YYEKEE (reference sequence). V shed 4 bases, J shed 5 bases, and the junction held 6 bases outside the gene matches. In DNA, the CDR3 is TGTGCCAGCAGCCTGGGGACAGTGAACAATGAGCAGTTCTTC. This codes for CASSLGTVNNEQFF.

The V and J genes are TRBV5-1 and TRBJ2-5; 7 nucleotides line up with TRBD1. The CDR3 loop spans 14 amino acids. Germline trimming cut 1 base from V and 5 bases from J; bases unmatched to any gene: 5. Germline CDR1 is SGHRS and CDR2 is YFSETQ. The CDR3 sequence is CASSLTTGEETQYF. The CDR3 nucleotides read TGCGCCAGCAGCTTGACCACAGGGGAGGAGACCCAGTACTTC.

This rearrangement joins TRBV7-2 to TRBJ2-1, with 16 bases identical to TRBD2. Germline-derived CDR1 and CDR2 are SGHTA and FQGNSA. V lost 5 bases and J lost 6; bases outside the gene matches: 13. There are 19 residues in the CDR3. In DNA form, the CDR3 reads TGTGCCAGCAGCAGAACCGGGACTAGCGGGAGGGCCGCCCCCAATGAGCAGTTCTTC. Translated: CASSRTGTSGRAAPNEQFF. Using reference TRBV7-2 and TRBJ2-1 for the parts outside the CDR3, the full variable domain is GAGVSQSPSNKVTEKGKDVELRCDPISGHTALYWYRQSLGQGLEFLIYFQGNSAPDKSGLPSDRFSAERTGGSVSTLTIQRTQQEDSAVYLCASSRTGTSGRAAPNEQFFGPGTRLTVL.

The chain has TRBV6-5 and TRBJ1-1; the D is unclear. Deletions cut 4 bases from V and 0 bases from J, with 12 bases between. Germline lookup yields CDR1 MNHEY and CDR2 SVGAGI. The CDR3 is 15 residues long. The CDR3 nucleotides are TGTGCCAGCAGTTCCCTCGAGGCGGTGAACACTGAAGCTTTCTTT. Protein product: CASSSLEAVNTEAFF.

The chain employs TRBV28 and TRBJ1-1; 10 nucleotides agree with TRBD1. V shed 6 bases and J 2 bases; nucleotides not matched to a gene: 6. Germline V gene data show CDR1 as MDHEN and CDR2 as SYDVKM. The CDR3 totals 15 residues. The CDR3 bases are TGTGCCAGCAGCCTCATGACAGGGGGCAACACTGAAGCTTTCTTT. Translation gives CASSLMTGGNTEAFF.

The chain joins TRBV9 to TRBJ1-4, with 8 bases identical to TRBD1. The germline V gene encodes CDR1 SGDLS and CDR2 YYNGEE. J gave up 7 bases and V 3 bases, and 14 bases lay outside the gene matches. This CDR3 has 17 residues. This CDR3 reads CASSGGPQGALGEKLFF. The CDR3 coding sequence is TGTGCCAGCAGCGGAGGGCCCCAGGGGGCTCTTGGTGAAAAACTGTTTTTT.

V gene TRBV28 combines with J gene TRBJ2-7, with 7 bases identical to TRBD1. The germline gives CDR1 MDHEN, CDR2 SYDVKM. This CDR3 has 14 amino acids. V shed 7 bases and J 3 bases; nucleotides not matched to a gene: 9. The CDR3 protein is CASTWDSASYEQYF. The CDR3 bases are TGTGCCAGCACCTGGGACAGCGCGAGCTACGAGCAGTACTTC.

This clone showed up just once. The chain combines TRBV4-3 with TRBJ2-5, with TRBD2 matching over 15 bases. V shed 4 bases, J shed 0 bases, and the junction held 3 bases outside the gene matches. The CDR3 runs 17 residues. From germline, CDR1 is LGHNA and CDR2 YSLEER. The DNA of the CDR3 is TGCGCCAGCAGCCCAGGGACTAGCGGGGGGTACCAAGAGACCCAGTACTTC. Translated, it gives CASSPGTSGGYQETQYF.

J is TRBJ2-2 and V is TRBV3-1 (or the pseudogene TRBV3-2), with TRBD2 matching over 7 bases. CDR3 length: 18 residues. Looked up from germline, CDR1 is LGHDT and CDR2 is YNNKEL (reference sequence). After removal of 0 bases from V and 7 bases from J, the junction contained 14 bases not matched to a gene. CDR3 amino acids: CASSQEGLGGGDSGELFF. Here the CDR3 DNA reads TGTGCCAGCAGCCAAGAAGGATTGGGGGGAGGGGATAGCGGGGAGCTGTTTTTT.

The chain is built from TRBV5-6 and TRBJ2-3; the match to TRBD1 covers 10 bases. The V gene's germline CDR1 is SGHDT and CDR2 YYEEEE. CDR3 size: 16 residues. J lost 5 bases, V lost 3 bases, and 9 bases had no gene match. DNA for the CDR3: TGTGCCAGCAGCTCTCCGACAGGGGGCGTTGGAGATACGCAGTATTTT. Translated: CASSSPTGGVGDTQYF.

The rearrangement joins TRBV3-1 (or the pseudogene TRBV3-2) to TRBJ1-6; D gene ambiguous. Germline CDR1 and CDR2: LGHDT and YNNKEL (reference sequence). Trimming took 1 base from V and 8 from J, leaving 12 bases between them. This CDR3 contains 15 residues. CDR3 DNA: TGTGCCAGCAGCCAAGGGTCGGGAGTTGATTCACCCCTCCACTTT. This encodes CASSQGSGVDSPLHF.

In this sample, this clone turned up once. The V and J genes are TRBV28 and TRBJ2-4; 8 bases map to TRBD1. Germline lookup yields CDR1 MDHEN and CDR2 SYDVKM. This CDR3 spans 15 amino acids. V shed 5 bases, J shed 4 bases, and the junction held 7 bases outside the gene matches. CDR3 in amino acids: CASSPSGQGKNIQYF. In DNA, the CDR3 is TGTGCCAGCAGTCCGTCCGGACAGGGAAAAAACATTCAGTACTTC.

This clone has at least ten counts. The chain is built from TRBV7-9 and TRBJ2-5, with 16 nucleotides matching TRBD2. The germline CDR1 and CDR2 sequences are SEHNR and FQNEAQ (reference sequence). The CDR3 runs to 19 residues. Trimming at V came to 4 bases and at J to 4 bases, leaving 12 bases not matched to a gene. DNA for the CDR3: TGTGCCAGCAGCTCCCACAGGGGACTAGCGGGAGGGCCTAGAGAGACCCAGTACTTC. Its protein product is CASSSHRGLAGGPRETQYF. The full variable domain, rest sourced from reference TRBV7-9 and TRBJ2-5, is DTGVSQNPRHKITKRGQNVTFRCDPISEHNRLYWYRQTLGQGPEFLTYFQNEAQLEKSRLLSDRFSAERPKGSFSTLEIQRTEQGDSAMYLCASSSHRGLAGGPRETQYFGPGTRLLVL.

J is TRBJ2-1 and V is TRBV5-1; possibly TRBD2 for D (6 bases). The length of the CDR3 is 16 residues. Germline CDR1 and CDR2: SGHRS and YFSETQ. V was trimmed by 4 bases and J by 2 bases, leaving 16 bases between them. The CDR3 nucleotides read TGCGCCAGCAGCGCGTTCGGGACTGGGACCTACAATGAGCAGTTCTTC. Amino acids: CASSAFGTGTYNEQFF.

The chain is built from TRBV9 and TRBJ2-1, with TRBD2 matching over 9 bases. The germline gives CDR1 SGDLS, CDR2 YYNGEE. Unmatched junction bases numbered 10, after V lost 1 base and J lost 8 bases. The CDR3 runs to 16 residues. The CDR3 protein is CASSVSRRGRAHEQFF. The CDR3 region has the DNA TGTGCCAGCAGCGTAAGCAGGCGCGGGAGGGCCCATGAGCAGTTCTTC.

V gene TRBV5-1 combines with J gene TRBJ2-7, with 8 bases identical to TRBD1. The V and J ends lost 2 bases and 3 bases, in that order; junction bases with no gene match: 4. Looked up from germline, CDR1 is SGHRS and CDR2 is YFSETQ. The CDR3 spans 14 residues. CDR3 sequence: CASSFQGAGYEQYF. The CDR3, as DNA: TGCGCCAGCAGCTTCCAGGGGGCGGGCTACGAGCAGTACTTC.

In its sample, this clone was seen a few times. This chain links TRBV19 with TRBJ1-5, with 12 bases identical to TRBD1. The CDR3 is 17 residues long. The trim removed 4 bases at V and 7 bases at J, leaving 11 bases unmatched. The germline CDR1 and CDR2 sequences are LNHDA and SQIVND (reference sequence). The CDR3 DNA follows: TGTGCCAGTAGTAGTTTATTGGGACAGGGGGCGAGGCAGCCCCAGCATTTT. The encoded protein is CASSSLLGQGARQPQHF.

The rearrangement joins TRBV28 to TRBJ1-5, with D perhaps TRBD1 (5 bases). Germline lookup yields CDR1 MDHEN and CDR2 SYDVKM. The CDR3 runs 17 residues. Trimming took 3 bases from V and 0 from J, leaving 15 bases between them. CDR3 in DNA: TGTGCCAGCAGTTTGGTTCAGGGCTACAATAGCAATCAGCCCCAGCATTTT. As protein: CASSLVQGYNSNQPQHF.

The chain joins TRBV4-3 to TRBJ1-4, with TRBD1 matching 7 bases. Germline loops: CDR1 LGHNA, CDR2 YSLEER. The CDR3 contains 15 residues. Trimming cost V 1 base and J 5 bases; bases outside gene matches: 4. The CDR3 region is CASSQGDRRNEKLFF. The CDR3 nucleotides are TGCGCCAGCAGCCAAGGGGACAGAAGAAATGAAAAACTGTTTTTT.

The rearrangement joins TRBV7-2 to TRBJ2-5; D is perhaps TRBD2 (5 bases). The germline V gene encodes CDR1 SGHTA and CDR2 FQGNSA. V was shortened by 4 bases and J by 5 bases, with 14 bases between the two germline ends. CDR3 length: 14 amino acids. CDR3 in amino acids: CASSSARGRETQYF. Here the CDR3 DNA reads TGTGCCAGCAGCTCAGCTCGGGGTAGGGAGACCCAGTACTTC.

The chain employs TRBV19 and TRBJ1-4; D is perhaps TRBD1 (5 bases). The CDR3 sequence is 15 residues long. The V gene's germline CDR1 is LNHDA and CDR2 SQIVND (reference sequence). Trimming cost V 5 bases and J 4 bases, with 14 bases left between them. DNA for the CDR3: TGTGCCAGTAGTTCCCGATCAGGGAATAATGAAAAACTGTTTTTT. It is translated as CASSSRSGNNEKLFF.